Below, 28 T cell receptor beta chains from the same sample are listed, as sequenced in a study of shared clonotypes between healthy human individuals. Sequencing was performed with immunoSEQ multiplex PCR; in TCRdb, only in-frame clones are kept and a portion is missing. Seen here are approximately 590,000 clones, roughly 96% observed once, and the top ten hold 0.095% to 0.12%. CD45RO-negative CD8 cells positively selected for CCR7 made up the naive population, which excluded terminally differentiated effector memory CD45RA+ cells. Input material: naive CD8+ T cells sorted from blood. The receptors here all came from a woman aged 25 to 45 in good health.

The DNA of the CDR3 is TGTGCCACAGACCTGTGGGAGGGGAACGAGCAGTACTTC. Translation: CATDLWEGNEQYF. The V call is TRBV6-1, the J call TRBJ2-7; TRBD2 matches at 7 bases. The CDR3 runs to 13 residues. Germline trimming cut 10 bases from V and 5 bases from J; bases unmatched to any gene: 11. Germline assignment: CDR1 MNHNS and CDR2 SASEGT.

The CDR3 is CASKDRGNYEQYF. The CDR3 region has the DNA TGTGCCAGCAAGGACAGGGGGAACTACGAGCAGTACTTC. The chain links TRBV28 to TRBJ2-7; 10 bases align to TRBD1. Germline-derived CDR1 and CDR2 are MDHEN and SYDVKM. There are 13 residues in the CDR3. With V trimmed by 7 bases and J by 3 bases, 3 bases remained unmatched.

V and J are TRBV4-1 and TRBJ1-2; unclear D gene. There are 11 residues in the CDR3. Deletions cut 8 bases from V and 4 bases from J, with 8 bases between. Germline V gene sequence: CDR1 MGHRA, CDR2 YSYEKL. CDR3 residues: CASGNSYGYTF. The CDR3 nucleotides are TGCGCCAGCGGGAATTCCTATGGCTACACCTTC.

This chain joins TRBV27 and TRBJ2-3; 7 bases align to TRBD2. Per germline, CDR1 MNHEY and CDR2 SMNVEV (reference sequence). J lost 1 base, V lost 7 bases, and 5 bases had no gene match. The CDR3 has 14 amino acids. The CDR3 sequence: CASTPRGGTDTQYF. The CDR3 DNA reads as TGTGCCAGCACTCCTCGGGGGGGCACAGATACGCAGTATTTT.

The chain combines TRBV2 with TRBJ1-1, with unresolved D. The germline V and J ends were trimmed by 3 bases and 1 base, with 12 bases remaining between them. Germline V CDR1 and CDR2: SNHLY, FYNNEI. This CDR3 is 15 amino acids long. The CDR3 loop reads CASSDERARNTEAFF. The CDR3 DNA follows: TGTGCCAGCAGTGACGAACGGGCCAGGAACACTGAAGCTTTCTTT.

The rearrangement joins TRBV15 to TRBJ2-7; 7 bases line up with TRBD1. After removal of 4 bases from V and 5 bases from J, the junction contained 2 bases not matched to a gene. This CDR3 spans 12 amino acids. CDR1 is LNHNV and CDR2 is YYDKDF in the germline V gene (reference sequence). The CDR3 nucleotides are TGTGCCACCAGCAACGACAGGGACGAGCAGTACTTC. This sequence encodes CATSNDRDEQYF.

This rearrangement joins TRBV10-2 to TRBJ2-2; D gene uncertain. CDR3 length equals 12 residues. CDR1 and CDR2 (germline): WSHSY, SAAADI. V lost 3 bases, J lost 8 bases, and 7 bases lay in between. The CDR3 reads CASSDLQGELFF. The CDR3 nucleotides read TGCGCCAGCAGTGACTTACAAGGGGAGCTGTTTTTT.

The chain has TRBV7-9 and TRBJ2-1, with 13 bases lining up with TRBD2. Losses at the gene ends were 2 bases for V and 1 base for J; bases not matched to a gene: 8. In germline, CDR1 is SEHNR, CDR2 FQNEAQ (reference sequence). The CDR3 loop spans 19 amino acids. The DNA for the CDR3 is TGTGCCAGCAGCTTATTAGGGACTAGCGGGACGTTGTCCTACAATGAGCAGTTCTTC. It specifies CASSLLGTSGTLSYNEQFF.

As for this clone: The same CDR3 also results from other DNA sequences found in this sample. The DNA for the CDR3 is TGCGCCAGCAGCCAAGATATTGAAGAGACCCAGTACTTC. This sequence encodes CASSQDIEETQYF. This rearrangement joins TRBV4-1 to TRBJ2-5, with unresolved D. V lost 0 bases and J lost 3, with 5 bases in between. This CDR3 has 13 residues. Germline assignment: CDR1 MGHRA and CDR2 YSYEKL.

V and J are TRBV2 and TRBJ1-2; D not certain. The CDR3 sequence is 15 residues long. Per the germline V gene, CDR1 is SNHLY and CDR2 is FYNNEI. V lost 0 bases, J lost 4 bases, and 12 bases lay in between. In DNA form, the CDR3 reads TGTGCCAGCAGTGAAGCTAGGATGGCAGCCTATGGCTACACCTTC. It is translated as CASSEARMAAYGYTF. Based on the CDR3 plus reference TRBV2 and TRBJ1-2, the full variable domain is EPEVTQTPSHQVTQMGQEVILRCVPISNHLYFYWYRQILGQKVEFLVSFYNNEISEKSEIFDDQFSVERPDGSNFTLKIRSTKLEDSAMYFCASSEARMAAYGYTFGSGTRLTVV.

The chain is built from TRBV28 and TRBJ2-3; 11 nucleotides align to TRBD2. Germline CDR1 and CDR2: MDHEN and SYDVKM. The ends lost 5 bases at V and 3 bases at J; junction bases unmatched: 10. The CDR3 is made up of 17 amino acids. The CDR3 loop is CASSRTSGSLRTDTQYF. The CDR3 coding sequence is TGTGCCAGCAGTAGGACTAGCGGGTCTTTGAGAACAGATACGCAGTATTTT.

The chain links TRBV6-5 to TRBJ1-4; 9 nucleotides match TRBD1. Per the germline V gene, CDR1 is MNHEY and CDR2 is SVGAGI. The CDR3 spans 16 residues. V dropped 0 bases and J dropped 7; count of bases not matched to a gene: 6. CDR3 loop: CASSYSWDREGEKLFF. The CDR3 DNA is TGTGCCAGCAGTTACTCCTGGGACAGGGAGGGTGAAAAACTGTTTTTT.

This chain connects TRBV6-5 to TRBJ2-3; D gene uncertain. The CDR3 is 12 amino acids. Germline CDR1 MNHEY, CDR2 SVGAGI. Trimming shortened V by 9 bases and J by 0 bases, and 7 bases separated the two germline ends. Written as DNA, the CDR3 is TGTGCCAGTCGGCAGAGCACAGATACGCAGTATTTT. Its translation: CASRQSTDTQYF.

The genes are TRBV10-1 and TRBJ2-3; D is undetermined. The CDR3 contains 13 residues. Germline values: CDR1 WNHNN, CDR2 SYGVQD (reference sequence). The ends were cut back, 6 bases at V and 7 bases at J, with 14 bases in the middle. As DNA, the CDR3 is TGCGCCAGCAGGGACGACACCGACAATACGCAGTATTTT. Protein: CASRDDTDNTQYF.

The rearrangement uses TRBV6-5 and TRBJ2-2; 7 bases agree with TRBD1. The V gene's germline CDR1 is MNHEY and CDR2 SVGAGI. This CDR3 comprises 15 residues. With 5 bases clipped from V and 1 base from J, the junction kept 4 bases outside the gene matches. The CDR3 protein is CASSPWTGNTGELFF. The DNA of the CDR3 is TGTGCCAGCAGTCCCTGGACAGGGAACACCGGGGAGCTGTTTTTT.

This chain uses TRBV21-1 with TRBJ1-2; the tabulated D call, TRBD1, remains unverified against the DNA. TRBV21-1 is flagged as a pseudogene. This CDR3 spans 16 amino acids. The CDR3 is CASRDRGRMSRYGYTF. The CDR3 coding sequence is TGTGCCAGCCGGGACAGGGGGCGTATGAGTCGATATGGCTACACCTTC.

This sequence joins TRBV9 and TRBJ2-1; 9 bases line up with TRBD2. The J segment lost 2 bases and the V segment lost 2 bases, leaving 2 bases of the junction unmatched. Germline V gives CDR1 SGDLS, CDR2 YYNGEE. The CDR3 extends over 15 amino acids. The CDR3 here is CASSVSGSTYNEQFF. The DNA for the CDR3 is TGTGCCAGCAGCGTTAGCGGGAGTACCTACAATGAGCAGTTCTTC.

This clone was counted once. The chain employs TRBV6-6 and TRBJ2-7; D remains ambiguous. With 0 bases removed from V and 6 bases from J, the gap between germline ends came to 3 bases. The germline gives CDR1 MNHNY, CDR2 SVGAGI (reference sequence). There are 11 residues in the CDR3. CDR3 sequence: CASSYSFEQYF. CDR3 DNA sequence: TGTGCCAGCAGTTACTCGTTCGAGCAGTACTTC.

This rearrangement joins TRBV28 to TRBJ1-2; no definite D call. The germline V gene has CDR1 MDHEN and CDR2 SYDVKM. The CDR3 is 14 residues long. V lost 6 bases, J lost 8 bases, and 19 bases lay in between. CDR3 amino acids: CASRLPALHLGYTF. The CDR3 coding sequence is TGTGCCAGCAGGTTGCCAGCTCTTCATTTAGGCTACACCTTC.

The chain combines TRBV6-5 with TRBJ2-5, with D tentatively TRBD2 (5 bases). The better agreement between TRBJ2-7 and the DNA end casts doubt on the J call. The CDR3 loop spans 16 amino acids. Germline V gene lookup returns CDR1 MNHEY and CDR2 SVGAGI. CDR3 in amino acids: CASSYSRTGSSYEQYF. DNA for the CDR3: TGTGCCAGCAGTTACTCTCGGACGGGGAGCTCCTACGAGCAGTACTTC.

The gene calls are TRBV27 and TRBJ2-5; 13 bases line up with TRBD2. The CDR3 has 15 residues. The V gene's germline CDR1 is MNHEY and CDR2 SMNVEV (reference sequence). Losses at the gene ends were 8 bases for V and 3 bases for J; bases not matched to a gene: 6. CDR3 sequence reads: CASCSGTSGKETQYF. The CDR3 DNA follows: TGTGCCAGCTGCTCTGGGACTAGCGGGAAAGAGACCCAGTACTTC.

The rearrangement links TRBV2 to TRBJ2-7, with 9 bases identical to TRBD2. This CDR3 comprises 14 residues. Germline CDR1 SNHLY, CDR2 FYNNEI. Trimming removed 2 bases from V and 6 bases from J; junction bases left unmatched: 5. The DNA for the CDR3 is TGTGCCAGCAGTGAAAGCGGGGGGAACCGCGAGCAGTACTTC. It is translated as CASSESGGNREQYF.

This clone was seen once. CDR3 sequence: CASSLLGISYNEQFF. The CDR3 DNA sequence: TGTGCCAGCAGTTTATTGGGGATATCCTACAATGAGCAGTTCTTC. The V and J genes are TRBV27 and TRBJ2-1; no clear D gene. Per the germline V gene, CDR1 is MNHEY and CDR2 is SMNVEV (reference sequence). CDR3 size: 15 residues. The V end was cut by 1 base, the J end by 1 base, with 8 bases between.

The V call is TRBV2, the J call TRBJ2-3; 9 bases are shared with TRBD1. The CDR3 length is 17 residues. The junction had 10 bases not matched to a gene; V was cut back by 5 bases and J by 1 base. Germline assignment: CDR1 SNHLY and CDR2 FYNNEI. The DNA for the CDR3 is TGTGCCAGCAGTTTATCCAGGACAGGGGAGGGCACAGATACGCAGTATTTT. Translation gives CASSLSRTGEGTDTQYF.

The rearrangement uses TRBV12-5 and TRBJ1-1; 7 nucleotides align to TRBD1. V gave up 6 bases and J gave up 4 bases; unmatched junction bases: 11. The CDR3 totals 15 residues. The germline V gene has CDR1 LGHNT and CDR2 FRNRAP. The CDR3 sequence: CASGSGTARTTEAFF. In DNA form, the CDR3 reads TGTGCTAGTGGATCCGGGACAGCGAGGACCACTGAAGCTTTCTTT.

V is TRBV29-1 and J is TRBJ2-1; D gene unclear. V was trimmed by 5 bases and J by 7 bases, leaving 6 bases between them. This CDR3 is 10 amino acids long. Germline V gives CDR1 SQVTM, CDR2 ANQGSEA. CDR3 DNA: TGCAGCGTTCATGGAAATGAGCAGTTCTTC. Amino acid sequence: CSVHGNEQFF.

The chain links TRBV4-1 to TRBJ2-5; TRBD1 might be the D (6 bases). Germline V CDR1 and CDR2: MGHRA, YSYEKL. Trimming removed 6 bases at V and 7 bases at J, with 24 bases between. This CDR3 is built from 16 residues. CDR3 sequence (DNA): TGCGCCAGCAGAGAGAGACCGGGACACCACGAAGGGACCCAGTACTTC. Its protein product is CASRERPGHHEGTQYF.

The V and J genes are TRBV6-5 and TRBJ1-6; no reliable D call. The CDR3 sequence is 12 residues long. Trimming pared 9 bases from V and 10 bases from J, leaving 13 bases between. CDR1 is MNHEY, CDR2 SVGAGI, per germline. CDR3 residues: CASRPGESPLHF. CDR3 DNA: TGTGCCAGTAGACCGGGCGAGTCACCCCTCCACTTT.